These 26 T cell receptor beta chains were all obtained from the same sample, sequenced in a study of lymphopenia after photon versus proton radiotherapy. Measured with immunoSEQ multiplex PCR; TCRdb has only the in-frame clones, and not every one. The data show about 58,000 clones, roughly 83% seen once. The specimen comprised peripheral blood, sampled from a patient treated with proton-based radiotherapy. The source of these receptors is a man between 60 and 75 years old with pancreatic cancer.

Only one count was recorded for this clone. The chain joins TRBV19 to TRBJ2-2; 12 bases line up with TRBD2. Germline V gives CDR1 LNHDA, CDR2 SQIVND (reference sequence). The length of the CDR3 is 15 residues. J lost 5 bases, V lost 5 bases, and 3 bases had no gene match. CDR3 DNA sequence: TGTGCCAGTAGTCCTCTAGCGGGAGGGACCGGGGAGCTGTTTTTT. Translating it yields CASSPLAGGTGELFF.

This clone was detected only a few times. The CDR3 DNA sequence: TGCAGCGCCAACGGTCCGGGCCGTCACGGGTACGAGCAGTACTTC. Translated: CSANGPGRHGYEQYF. This chain uses TRBV29-1 with TRBJ2-7; D not certain. There are 15 residues in the CDR3. The germline V gene encodes CDR1 SQVTM and CDR2 ANQGSEA. V shed 7 bases and J shed 4 bases, with 23 bases lying between them.

This chain uses TRBV28 with TRBJ1-2; 9 bases agree with TRBD1. The CDR3 is made up of 15 amino acids. With V trimmed by 5 bases and J by 3 bases, 7 bases remained unmatched. Germline V gene data show CDR1 as MDHEN and CDR2 as SYDVKM. CDR3 DNA: TGTGCCAGCAGTACCCCCCGGGACAGGGACTATGGCTACACCTTC. Translating it yields CASSTPRDRDYGYTF.

This chain links TRBV6-6 with TRBJ1-2; maybe TRBD1 (5 bases). Germline values: CDR1 MNHNY, CDR2 SVGAGI (reference sequence). V was cut by 8 bases and J by 4 bases, with 20 bases left in between. CDR3 length equals 15 residues. For the CDR3, the DNA is TGTGCCAGCCGAACTCAGGGCCTTGGAGCCTATGGCTACACCTTC. The encoded protein is CASRTQGLGAYGYTF.

V usage is TRBV4-2 and J usage is TRBJ1-2; D may be TRBD1 (5 bases). The CDR3 length is 15 residues. The germline gives CDR1 LGHNA, CDR2 YNFKEQ. The germline V and J ends were trimmed by 1 base and 4 bases, with 13 bases remaining between them. The CDR3 region has the DNA TGTGCCAGCAGCCAAGCTGCCGTCACAGGCTATGGCTACACCTTC. Translated, it gives CASSQAAVTGYGYTF.

V and J are TRBV5-1 and TRBJ2-3; TRBD1 might be the D (6 bases). Per the germline V gene, CDR1 is SGHRS and CDR2 is YFSETQ. Trimming pared 0 bases from V and 11 bases from J, leaving 16 bases between. There are 14 residues in the CDR3. The CDR3 sequence is CASSLAKVRGEQYF. In DNA, the CDR3 is TGCGCCAGCAGCTTGGCCAAAGTCAGGGGTGAGCAGTATTTT.

The V call is TRBV5-4, the J call TRBJ2-7, with 7 bases identical to TRBD2. V was pared by 2 bases and J by 4 bases, with 6 bases of the junction left unmatched. CDR1 SGHNT and CDR2 YYREEE come from the germline V gene (reference sequence). The CDR3 has 14 residues. CDR3 in DNA: TGTGCCAGCAGCTTAGCCGGACTAGAATACGAGCAGTACTTC. Translated: CASSLAGLEYEQYF.

The chain combines TRBV2 with TRBJ2-5, with unresolved D. Trimming took off 2 bases at V and 5 bases at J, with 9 bases between the two ends. The germline gives CDR1 SNHLY, CDR2 FYNNEI. The CDR3 spans 13 residues. DNA for the CDR3: TGTGCCAGCAGTGAATTAGTTAGGGAGACCCAGTACTTC. Encoded protein: CASSELVRETQYF.

The CDR3 reads CASSLVVSGAYEQYF. In DNA, the CDR3 is TGTGCCAGCAGCTTAGTCGTTAGCGGGGCCTACGAGCAGTACTTC. V gene TRBV7-2 combines with J gene TRBJ2-7; 8 nucleotides align to TRBD2. CDR1 and CDR2 from the germline V gene are SGHTA and FQGNSA. With 1 base clipped from V and 2 bases from J, the junction kept 4 bases outside the gene matches. The CDR3 is 15 amino acids.

V gene TRBV27 combines with J gene TRBJ2-2; 8 bases agree with TRBD2. CDR3 length equals 16 residues. Germline lookup yields CDR1 MNHEY and CDR2 SMNVEV (reference sequence). J gave up 5 bases and V 6 bases, and 11 bases lay outside the gene matches. CDR3 amino acids: CASRSPGLGRTGELFF. CDR3 nucleotide sequence: TGTGCCAGCAGAAGTCCGGGACTAGGGCGTACCGGGGAGCTGTTTTTT.

This sequence joins TRBV7-8 and TRBJ1-3, with no clear D. Deletions cut 1 base from V and 0 bases from J, with 4 bases between. The CDR3 is 14 amino acids. The germline V gene encodes CDR1 SGHVS and CDR2 FQNEAQ. The CDR3 region has the DNA TGTGCCAGCAGCTTAGTCCGCTCTGGAAACACCATATATTTT. Amino acid sequence: CASSLVRSGNTIYF.

The gene calls are TRBV28 and TRBJ2-2; no definite D call. The length of the CDR3 is 13 residues. V lost 6 bases and J 6 bases, leaving 11 bases between the germline ends. Germline CDR1 MDHEN, CDR2 SYDVKM. CDR3 sequence (DNA): TGTGCCAGCAGCGTTAGAGCGCCCGGGGAGCTGTTTTTT. This gives the protein CASSVRAPGELFF.

This chain connects TRBV27 to TRBJ2-1; 7 bases are a match to TRBD2. Per germline, CDR1 MNHEY and CDR2 SMNVEV (reference sequence). This CDR3 has 15 amino acids. V trimming: 6 bases; J trimming: 2 bases; junction bases outside the gene matches: 7. The CDR3 sequence: CASRGKREAYNEQFF. The CDR3 DNA follows: TGTGCCAGCAGGGGGAAGCGGGAAGCCTACAATGAGCAGTTCTTC.

The gene calls are TRBV28 and TRBJ2-1; TRBD1 matches 7 bases. This CDR3 comprises 17 residues. Germline V lookup: CDR1 MDHEN, CDR2 SYDVKM. V lost 9 bases, J lost 3 bases, and 17 bases stayed unmatched. The CDR3 here is CASSTKRRDRYYNEQFF. The CDR3, as DNA: TGTGCCAGTTCGACTAAGCGCCGGGACAGATACTACAATGAGCAGTTCTTC.

This clone was counted only a few times. This chain uses TRBV28 with TRBJ2-3; 7 bases are a match to TRBD2. Looked up from germline, CDR1 is MDHEN and CDR2 is SYDVKM. This CDR3 has 15 residues. Trimming at V came to 8 bases and at J to 3 bases, leaving 11 bases not matched to a gene. The CDR3 region is CASFERGGDTDTQYF. The CDR3 DNA sequence: TGTGCCAGCTTCGAACGCGGGGGAGATACAGATACGCAGTATTTT.

V and J are TRBV19 and TRBJ2-6; possible D gene TRBD1, 6 bases. The V end was cut by 4 bases, the J end by 2 bases, with 12 bases between. The CDR3 consists of 16 residues. Germline V gene lookup returns CDR1 LNHDA and CDR2 SQIVND (reference sequence). CDR3 sequence (DNA): TGTGCCAGTAGTACCGAACAGGGCGCTGGGGCCAACGTCCTGACTTTC. It codes for CASSTEQGAGANVLTF.

The V gene is TRBV28, the J gene TRBJ2-7; D could derive from TRBD1 or TRBD2 (6 bases each). Germline V gene data show CDR1 as MDHEN and CDR2 as SYDVKM. V shed 6 bases and J shed 0 bases, with 15 bases lying between them. The CDR3 runs to 15 residues. The CDR3 loop is CASSPPGALSYEQYF. The CDR3 bases are TGTGCCAGCAGCCCCCCGGGGGCCCTCTCCTACGAGCAGTACTTC.

This chain connects TRBV28 to TRBJ1-1, with D unresolved. Germline V gene data show CDR1 as MDHEN and CDR2 as SYDVKM. The CDR3 length is 13 residues. V lost 6 bases to trimming and J lost 3 bases, with 11 bases between them. CDR3 amino acids: CASSLGRDTEAFF. The CDR3 nucleotides are TGTGCCAGCAGCCTTGGTCGTGACACTGAAGCTTTCTTT. Based on the CDR3 plus reference TRBV28 and TRBJ1-1, the full variable domain is DVKVTQSSRYLVKRTGEKVFLECVQDMDHENMFWYRQDPGLGLRLIYFSYDVKMKEKGDIPEGYSVSREKKERFSLILESASTNQTSMYLCASSLGRDTEAFFGQGTRLTVV.

This clone was observed a single time. The chain employs TRBV28 and TRBJ1-5, with 7 positions matching TRBD1. The CDR3 has 17 amino acids. J lost 6 bases, V lost 5 bases, and 16 bases had no gene match. The germline V gene has CDR1 MDHEN and CDR2 SYDVKM. The CDR3 region is CASSPGGMAGGRQPQHF. The DNA for the CDR3 is TGTGCCAGCAGTCCCGGAGGTATGGCAGGGGGGCGTCAGCCCCAGCATTTT.

The J gene is TRBJ1-5, the V gene TRBV6-6; the match to TRBD1 covers 8 bases. Germline V gives CDR1 MNHNY, CDR2 SVGAGI (reference sequence). The CDR3 totals 13 residues. J lost 6 bases, V lost 5 bases, and 3 bases had no gene match. This chain's CDR3 is CASSTTGGQPQHF. The CDR3 DNA reads TGTGCCAGCAGTACAACAGGGGGTCAGCCCCAGCATTTT.

The genes are TRBV7-3 and TRBJ2-3; D is undetermined. Germline CDR1 reads SGHTA; CDR2 reads FQGTGA. Between the trimmed V and J ends, which lost 5 bases and 1 base, there was a span of 7 bases. The CDR3 extends over 13 amino acids. This chain's CDR3 is CASSPFGTDTQYF. The CDR3, as DNA: TGTGCCAGCAGCCCCTTCGGCACAGATACGCAGTATTTT.

This rearrangement joins TRBV7-2 to TRBJ2-7; perhaps TRBD1 as D (6 bases). The V end lost 5 bases, the J end lost 5 bases, and 22 bases lay between the germline ends. The germline V gene has CDR1 SGHTA and CDR2 FQGNSA. This CDR3 is 16 amino acids long. This CDR3 reads CASSPSSTGRYNEQYF. The CDR3 DNA is TGTGCCAGCAGCCCCAGCTCGACAGGACGGTATAACGAGCAGTACTTC.

As regards this clone: An end of the junction differs from the germline gene, which may be a read error. The chain couples TRBV27 to TRBJ2-1; 9 nucleotides align to TRBD2. The CDR3 totals 16 residues. Germline loops: CDR1 MNHEY, CDR2 SMNVEV (reference sequence). The CDR3 nucleotides are TGTGCCAGCAATTTATCTAGGCTAGCGGGAAACAATGAGCAGTTCTTC. Residues: CASNLSRLAGNNEQFF.

V gene TRBV19 combines with J gene TRBJ2-5; D might be TRBD1 (6 bases). There are 14 residues in the CDR3. Deletions cut 5 bases from V and 1 base from J, with 11 bases between. Germline V lookup: CDR1 LNHDA, CDR2 SQIVND (reference sequence). CDR3 residues: CASSRGQAQETQYF. CDR3 DNA: TGTGCCAGTAGTCGGGGACAAGCCCAAGAGACCCAGTACTTC. Complete variable domain (other parts from reference TRBV19 and TRBJ2-5): DGGITQSPKYLFRKEGQNVTLSCEQNLNHDAMYWYRQDPGQGLRLIYYSQIVNDFQKGDIAEGYSVSREKKESFPLTVTSAQKNPTAFYLCASSRGQAQETQYFGPGTRLLVL.

This chain uses TRBV18 with TRBJ2-7; 14 bases fit TRBD2. Germline loops: CDR1 KGHSH, CDR2 LQKENI. The trim removed 5 bases at V and 6 bases at J, leaving 3 bases unmatched. CDR3 length: 14 amino acids. The CDR3 nucleotides read TGTGCCAGCTCAGAGGGGACTAGCGGGAGCGAGCAGTACTTC. Translation gives CASSEGTSGSEQYF.

The V and J genes are TRBV21-1 and TRBJ2-7; TRBD1 is the table's D call and was not checked against the DNA. TRBV21-1 is recorded as a pseudogene. CDR3 length: 13 residues. The CDR3 here is CASSKMTIYEQYF. As DNA, the CDR3 is TGTGCCAGCAGCAAAATGACAATCTACGAGCAGTACTTC.